This T cell receptor (beta chain) came from a study of blood T cell repertoires in COVID-19. The CDR3 contains 15 residues. Germline lookup yields CDR1 LNHDA and CDR2 SQIVND (reference sequence). Trimming took 0 bases from V and 5 from J, leaving 13 bases between them. The data were produced by immunoSEQ multiplex PCR, yet TCRdb's version contains in-frame clones alone and is incomplete. The sample lists tens of thousands of clones; approximately 90% were seen once. Specimen: peripheral blood. The chain couples TRBV19 to TRBJ2-5; D possibly corresponds to TRBD2 (5 bases). The clonotype was recovered from a man between 35 and 55 years old with COVID-19, enrolled during active disease. The CDR3: CASSIDPTKYETQYF. The CDR3 DNA reads as TGTGCCAGTAGTATAGACCCGACTAAATATGAGACCCAGTACTTC.